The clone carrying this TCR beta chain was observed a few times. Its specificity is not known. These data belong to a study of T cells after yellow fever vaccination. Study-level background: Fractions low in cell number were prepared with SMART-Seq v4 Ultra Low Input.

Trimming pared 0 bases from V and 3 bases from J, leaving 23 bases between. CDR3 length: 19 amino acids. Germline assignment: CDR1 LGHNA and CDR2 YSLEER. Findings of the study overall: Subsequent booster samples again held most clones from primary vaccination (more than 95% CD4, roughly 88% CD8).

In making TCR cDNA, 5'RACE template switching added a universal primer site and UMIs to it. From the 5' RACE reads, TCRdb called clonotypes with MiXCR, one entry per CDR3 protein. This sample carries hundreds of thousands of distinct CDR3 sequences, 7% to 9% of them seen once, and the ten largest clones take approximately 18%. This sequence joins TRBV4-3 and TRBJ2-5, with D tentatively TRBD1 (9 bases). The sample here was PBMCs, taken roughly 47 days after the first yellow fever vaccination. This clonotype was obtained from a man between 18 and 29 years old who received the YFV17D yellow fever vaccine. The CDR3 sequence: CASSQDPRDRVSGEETQYF. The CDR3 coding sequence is TGCGCCAGCAGCCAAGATCCAAGGGACAGGGTTAGCGGGGAAGAGACCCAGTACTTC.